Listed below are T cell receptor beta chains from one sample, sequenced in a study of multiple sclerosis patients with progressive multifocal leukoencephalopathy. Produced via immunoSEQ multiplex PCR; TCRdb's table is partial and in-frame only. This sample has roughly 34,000 clones, with approximately 89% found just once. The sample was PBMCs. These receptors came from a human donor with multiple sclerosis. The CDR3 runs from the conserved cysteine through the conserved F or W. The D gene is left open where the match is weak. The size field is filled for only some rows; it gives once, few, many or a size class.

cdr3_length j_call d_call v_call clone_size cdr3_aa cdr3_nt
16 TRBJ2-7 TRBD2 TRBV30 NA CAWRNTRLAGTYEQYF TGTGCCTGGAGGAATACGAGGCTAGCGGGGACTTACGAGCAGTACTTC
16 TRBJ2-7 TRBD1 TRBV7-9 NA CASSLDGTVRSGEQYF TGTGCCAGCAGCTTAGATGGGACAGTACGTTCGGGGGAGCAGTACTTC
14 TRBJ1-1 NA TRBV7-8 NA CASSPNMRFTEAFF TGTGCCAGCAGCCCCAATATGAGGTTCACTGAAGCTTTCTTT
15 TRBJ1-2 TRBD1 TRBV6-6 once CASSHRQGENYGYTF TGTGCCAGCAGCCACCGACAGGGGGAAAACTATGGCTACACCTTC
14 TRBJ1-4 NA TRBV6-1 NA CASSEGVGGGQLFF TGTGCCAGCAGTGAAGGGGTCGGGGGTGGGCAACTGTTTTTT
15 TRBJ2-4 NA TRBV25-1 NA CASSPTSIAKNIQYF TGTGCCAGCAGTCCAACGAGTATAGCCAAAAACATTCAGTACTTC
18 TRBJ2-3 TRBD2 TRBV15 NA CATSSQLAGGPSTDTQYF TGTGCCACCAGCTCACAACTAGCGGGAGGACCTAGCACAGATACGCAGTATTTT
15 TRBJ2-2 NA TRBV9 few CASSVDPKNTGELFF TGTGCCAGCAGCGTTGACCCAAAGAACACCGGGGAGCTGTTTTTT
15 TRBJ1-2 TRBD1 TRBV5-1 NA CASSLAQGAFYGYTF TGCGCCAGCAGCTTGGCACAGGGGGCGTTTTATGGCTACACCTTC
14 TRBJ2-7 NA TRBV11-2 few CASSRSGGVYEQYF TGTGCCAGCAGCAGGAGCGGTGGGGTCTACGAGCAGTACTTC
14 TRBJ1-2 TRBD1 TRBV6-5 NA CASSRDRANYGYTF TGTGCCAGCAGTCGGGACAGAGCTAACTATGGCTACACCTTC
11 TRBJ1-1 NA TRBV28 NA CASSLFTEAFF TGTGCCAGCAGTTTATTCACTGAAGCTTTCTTT
15 TRBJ2-3 NA TRBV9 NA CASSVQGLVADTQYF TGTGCCAGCAGCGTGCAGGGGCTCGTGGCAGATACGCAGTATTTT
16 TRBJ1-2 NA TRBV28 once CASRQTLSSLRGGYTF TGTGCCAGCAGACAGACGCTCAGCTCGTTGAGAGGTGGCTACACCTTC
16 TRBJ2-5 NA TRBV7-2 NA CASSQGRTRRGETQYF TGTGCCAGCAGCCAGGGGCGGACTAGAAGAGGGGAGACCCAGTACTTC
14 TRBJ1-5 NA TRBV6-5 NA CASTDRSRNQPQHF TGTGCCAGCACCGACAGAAGCCGGAATCAGCCCCAGCATTTT
16 TRBJ1-1 TRBD1 TRBV6-5 NA CASSYHSGTGGTEAFF TGTGCCAGCAGTTACCACTCGGGGACAGGGGGGACTGAAGCTTTCTTT
13 TRBJ2-7 TRBD1 TRBV6-1 NA CASRDRGLSEQYF TGTGCCAGCAGGGACAGGGGCCTAAGCGAGCAGTACTTC
14 TRBJ2-7 TRBD2 TRBV5-5 NA CASSLAGGPYEQYF TGTGCCAGCAGCTTGGCGGGAGGACCCTACGAGCAGTACTTC
13 TRBJ1-1 NA TRBV6-5 NA CASSEIVAAEAFF TGTGCCAGCAGTGAAATCGTTGCGGCTGAAGCTTTCTTT
15 TRBJ2-7 TRBD1 TRBV27 NA CASSTSGTGLYEQYF TGTGCCAGCAGTACCTCTGGGACAGGCCTCTACGAGCAGTACTTC
13 TRBJ2-2 NA TRBV19 NA CASSKGNTGELFF TGTGCCAGTAGTAAGGGAAACACCGGGGAGCTGTTTTTT
13 TRBJ1-1 TRBD1 TRBV30 NA CAWSDGQGAEAFF TGTGCCTGGAGTGACGGGCAGGGGGCTGAAGCTTTCTTT
11 TRBJ1-1 NA TRBV7-2 NA CASIGRVEAFF TGTGCCAGCATAGGTAGGGTTGAAGCTTTCTTT
12 TRBJ1-1 NA TRBV5-6 NA CASRRLVSEAFF TGTGCCAGCAGGCGATTAGTCTCTGAAGCTTTCTTT
16 TRBJ2-3 NA TRBV4-3 NA CASSQDGERPWDTQYF TGCGCCAGCAGCCAAGATGGCGAGCGGCCGTGGGATACGCAGTATTTT
13 TRBJ1-2 NA TRBV28 once CASSLRLNYGYTF TGTGCCAGCAGTTTACGACTGAACTATGGCTACACCTTC
16 TRBJ1-4 NA TRBV6-5 NA CASSYRRRDSNEKLFF TGTGCCAGCAGTTACAGAAGGCGAGACAGTAATGAAAAACTGTTTTTT
11 TRBJ1-1 NA TRBV30 NA CAWSVTGTAFF TGTGCCTGGAGTGTTACAGGGACCGCTTTCTTT
14 TRBJ1-5 TRBD1 TRBV19 NA CASSGTGNNQPQHF TGTGCCAGTAGCGGGACAGGGAACAATCAGCCCCAGCATTTT
18 TRBJ2-3 TRBD2 TRBV10-3 NA CAIRRTSGRAMLQDTQYF TGTGCCATCAGGCGGACTAGCGGGAGGGCCATGCTGCAAGATACGCAGTATTTT
14 TRBJ1-2 TRBD1 TRBV11-2 NA CASSVDRGTYGYTF TGTGCCAGCAGCGTCGACAGGGGGACCTATGGCTACACCTTC
12 TRBJ2-3 NA TRBV29-1 NA CSVGREADTQYF TGCAGCGTTGGTAGGGAGGCAGATACGCAGTATTTT
15 TRBJ2-1 NA TRBV4-2 NA CASSQVWSLRNEQFF TGTGCCAGCAGCCAAGTTTGGTCCCTAAGAAATGAACAGTTCTTC
11 TRBJ2-7 NA TRBV6-1 NA CASRQGGEQYF TGTGCCAGCAGACAGGGAGGCGAGCAGTACTTC
13 TRBJ2-7 NA TRBV6-6 NA CASSREETYEQYF TGTGCCAGCAGCCGAGAGGAAACCTACGAGCAGTACTTC
13 TRBJ2-1 TRBD2 TRBV5-1 few CASSLYGRDEQFF TGCGCCAGCAGCTTGTACGGGAGGGATGAGCAGTTCTTC
14 TRBJ2-7 NA TRBV27 NA CASSFRPTTLEQYF TGTGCCAGCAGTTTCCGCCCCACAACCCTCGAGCAGTACTTC
15 TRBJ1-2 TRBD1 TRBV7-9 NA CASSSTGGVNYGYTF TGTGCCAGCAGCTCAACAGGGGGTGTAAACTATGGCTACACCTTC
18 TRBJ2-2 TRBD2 TRBV7-9 NA CASSPLAGARLDTGELFF TGTGCCAGCAGCCCACTAGCGGGGGCCAGATTAGACACCGGGGAGCTGTTTTTT
17 TRBJ2-2 TRBD1 TRBV12-5 NA CASDLVLRQGNTGELFF TGTGCTAGTGATTTGGTATTGCGACAGGGAAACACCGGGGAGCTGTTTTTT
13 TRBJ1-5 NA TRBV6-5 NA CASSYGSYQPQHF TGTGCCAGCAGTTACGGTAGCTATCAGCCCCAGCATTTT
15 TRBJ2-1 NA TRBV28 NA CASSSSGQGFNEQFF NA
13 TRBJ1-5 NA TRBV12-5 NA CASDIGGYQPQHF TGTGCTAGTGATATTGGGGGGTATCAGCCCCAGCATTTT
14 TRBJ2-3 TRBD2 TRBV19 NA CASRREGGTDTQYF TGTGCCAGTAGGCGGGAGGGAGGCACAGATACGCAGTATTTT
17 TRBJ1-4 NA TRBV15 NA CATSPNGRQEAGEKLFF TGTGCCACCAGCCCTAATGGTCGACAGGAGGCGGGTGAAAAACTGTTTTTT
13 TRBJ2-3 NA TRBV18 NA CASSLGTTDTQYF TGTGCCAGCTCCCTAGGGACCACAGATACGCAGTATTTT
14 TRBJ1-1 TRBD1 TRBV7-2 NA CASSADRGTTEAFF TGTGCCAGCAGCGCCGACAGGGGTACCACTGAAGCTTTCTTT
14 TRBJ2-2 NA TRBV10-3 NA CAITGTPETGELFF TGTGCCATCACCGGGACTCCAGAGACCGGGGAGCTGTTTTTT
17 TRBJ1-2 NA TRBV7-8 NA CASSPNSAWTENYGYTF TGTGCCAGCAGCCCCAACTCTGCTTGGACAGAAAACTATGGCTACACCTTC
11 TRBJ2-1 NA TRBV6-6 NA CASTSYNEQFF TGTGCCAGCACCTCCTACAATGAGCAGTTCTTC
11 TRBJ1-3 NA TRBV27 few CASRVGNTIYF TGTGCCAGCAGAGTCGGAAACACCATATATTTT
11 TRBJ2-7 NA TRBV19 NA CASGDHYEQYF TGTGCCAGTGGTGATCACTACGAGCAGTACTTC
15 TRBJ2-1 TRBD2 TRBV11-2 NA CASVRSGSIYNEQFF TGTGCCAGCGTCCGAAGCGGGAGTATTTACAATGAGCAGTTCTTC
17 TRBJ2-1 TRBD2 TRBV7-6 once CASSLLGTSGRDGEQFF TGTGCCAGCAGCTTACTTGGGACTAGCGGGAGAGACGGTGAGCAGTTCTTC
13 TRBJ1-2 NA TRBV10-3 NA CAISESGSTGYTF TGTGCCATCAGTGAGTCGGGGTCTACTGGCTACACCTTC
14 TRBJ2-1 NA TRBV4-1 NA CASNLLESDNEQFF TGCGCCAGCAACCTACTTGAGAGCGACAATGAGCAGTTCTTC
12 TRBJ2-7 TRBD1 TRBV19 NA CATGQGAHEQYF TGTGCCACAGGACAGGGGGCCCACGAGCAGTACTTC
14 TRBJ2-7 NA TRBV5-1 NA CASSLEQAVDEQYF TGCGCCAGCAGCTTGGAACAGGCAGTCGACGAGCAGTACTTC
15 TRBJ1-4 TRBD1 TRBV5-1 few CASSMTGGVDEKLFF TGCGCCAGCAGCATGACAGGGGGCGTCGATGAAAAACTGTTTTTT